This entry features one TCR beta chain sequence. The antigen remains undetermined. This entry comes from a study of cytomegalovirus exposure and HLA in healthy donors. The study, taken as a whole, reports: Analyzed later, most CMV-associated TCR beta chains appeared HLA-restricted.

The PCR made use of 60 Vbeta and 13 Jbeta primers. The repertoire was sequenced with immunoSEQ multiplex PCR; TCRdb's copy has only in-frame clones and lacks some. There are 150,000 to 200,000 clones in the sample; about 81% occur only once, and approximately 2% lies in the top ten. The CDR3 has 13 residues. The V and J ends lost 2 bases and 8 bases, in that order; junction bases with no gene match: 4. Germline loops: CDR1 SGHTA, CDR2 FQGNSA. This chain links TRBV7-2 with TRBJ1-2, with 8 bases lining up with TRBD1. The TCR comes from a man younger than 35 in good health and CMV-seronegative. Sequencing input: PBMCs. DNA for the CDR3: TGTGCCAGCAGCTTACAGGGGGCGCTGGGCTACACCTTC. Encoded protein: CASSLQGALGYTF. Full variable domain (outside the CDR3, taken from reference TRBV7-2 and TRBJ1-2): GAGVSQSPSNKVTEKGKDVELRCDPISGHTALYWYRQSLGQGLEFLIYFQGNSAPDKSGLPSDRFSAERTGGSVSTLTIQRTQQEDSAVYLCASSLQGALGYTFGSGTRLTVV.